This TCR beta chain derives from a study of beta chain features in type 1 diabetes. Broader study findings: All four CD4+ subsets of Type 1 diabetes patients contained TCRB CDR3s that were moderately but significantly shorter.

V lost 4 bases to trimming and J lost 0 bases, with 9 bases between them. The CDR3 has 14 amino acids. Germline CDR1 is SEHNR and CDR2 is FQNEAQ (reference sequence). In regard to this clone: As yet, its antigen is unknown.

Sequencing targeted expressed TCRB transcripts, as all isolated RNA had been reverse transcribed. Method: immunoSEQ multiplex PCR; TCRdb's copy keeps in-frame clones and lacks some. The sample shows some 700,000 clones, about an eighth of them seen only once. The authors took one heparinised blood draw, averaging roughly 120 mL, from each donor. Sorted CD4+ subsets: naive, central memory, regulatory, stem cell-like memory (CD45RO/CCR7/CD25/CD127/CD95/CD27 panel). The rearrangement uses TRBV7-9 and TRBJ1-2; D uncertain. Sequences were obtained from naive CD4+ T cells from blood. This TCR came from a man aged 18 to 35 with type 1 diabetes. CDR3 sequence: CASSSWTANYGYTF. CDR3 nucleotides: TGTGCCAGCAGCTCTTGGACGGCTAACTATGGCTACACCTTC.